Below, 24 T cell receptor beta chains from the same sample are listed, as sequenced in a study of blood T cell repertoires in COVID-19. Only in-frame clones appear in the TCRdb table, and some are missing; sequencing was by immunoSEQ multiplex PCR. The sample holds some 280,000 clones; approximately 90% are singletons and the top ten take around 13%. Sequencing input: peripheral blood. The receptors stem from a woman aged 60 to 75 with acute or convalescent COVID-19.

The V call is TRBV18, the J call TRBJ2-6; no clear D gene. V was shortened by 0 bases and J by 1 base, with 13 bases between the two germline ends. Germline values: CDR1 KGHSH, CDR2 LQKENI. This CDR3 spans 18 amino acids. The CDR3 bases are TGTGCCAGCTCACCACCAAATTTGTCAGTGTCTGGGGCCAACGTCCTGACTTTC. Encoded protein: CASSPPNLSVSGANVLTF.

CDR3 bases: TGTGCCAGCAGCCCCCAGGGAGGGTCCACCGGGGAGCTGTTTTTT. Protein product: CASSPQGGSTGELFF. The chain couples TRBV7-2 to TRBJ2-2; 7 nucleotides line up with TRBD2. This CDR3 is 15 amino acids long. Looked up from germline, CDR1 is SGHTA and CDR2 is FQGNSA. With V trimmed by 5 bases and J by 4 bases, 7 bases remained unmatched.

The CDR3 DNA is TGTGCCAGCAGCCCCCGGACAGAAAATAGCAATCAGCCCCAGCATTTT. It is translated as CASSPRTENSNQPQHF. The genes are TRBV7-3 and TRBJ1-5, with a weak D call TRBD1 (6 bases). CDR1 is SGHTA and CDR2 is FQGTGA in the germline V gene. The CDR3 has 16 amino acids. Between the trimmed V and J ends, which lost 5 bases and 0 bases, there was a span of 14 bases.

This clone was found a few times. The chain is built from TRBV15 and TRBJ2-2; D perhaps matches TRBD1 (5 bases). Germline V gives CDR1 LNHNV, CDR2 YYDKDF (reference sequence). V lost 2 bases and J lost 2, with 18 bases in between. CDR3 length: 18 residues. DNA of the CDR3: TGTGCCACCAGCAGAAAAACTAACAGGTTTTCCAACACCGGGGAGCTGTTTTTT. As protein: CATSRKTNRFSNTGELFF.

V is TRBV27 and J is TRBJ1-1, with D hard to call. V lost 10 bases and J 2 bases, leaving 17 bases between the germline ends. Looked up from germline, CDR1 is MNHEY and CDR2 is SMNVEV (reference sequence). The length of the CDR3 is 14 residues. The CDR3 here is CATKVRGFNTEAFF. For the CDR3, the DNA is TGTGCCACCAAAGTTCGAGGTTTTAACACTGAAGCTTTCTTT.

The chain uses TRBV15 and TRBJ1-1; TRBD1 agrees at 9 bases. Germline V gives CDR1 LNHNV, CDR2 YYDKDF (reference sequence). CDR3 length: 16 amino acids. J was trimmed by 4 bases and V by 3 bases; bases with no gene match: 9. The CDR3 nucleotides are TGTGCCACCAGCAGGCCTCCGGGACAGGGTGTCACTGAAGCTTTCTTT. It encodes CATSRPPGQGVTEAFF.

CDR3: CASSFSGQGIDTQYF. In DNA form, the CDR3 reads TGTGCCAGCAGTTTTTCGGGACAGGGGATAGATACGCAGTATTTT. This rearrangement joins TRBV27 to TRBJ2-3; TRBD1 agrees at 10 bases. CDR3 length equals 15 residues. V gave up 3 bases and J gave up 5 bases; unmatched junction bases: 5. Germline assignment: CDR1 MNHEY and CDR2 SMNVEV (reference sequence).

This clone has only a few counts. The V and J genes are TRBV5-1 and TRBJ2-7; TRBD1 aligns across 8 bases. The CDR3 has 15 residues. V lost 1 base, J lost 7 bases, and 10 bases stayed unmatched. Germline V gives CDR1 SGHRS, CDR2 YFSETQ. CDR3 sequence (DNA): TGCGCCAGCAGCTTGAACTCAGGGGGCCTTGGTGAGCAGTACTTC. Translation: CASSLNSGGLGEQYF.

The genes are TRBV5-4 and TRBJ2-2, with TRBD1 as a possible D gene (6 bases). The CDR3 totals 14 residues. V was cut by 4 bases and J by 6 bases, with 13 bases left in between. The germline CDR1 and CDR2 sequences are SGHNT and YYREEE (reference sequence). This chain's CDR3 is CASSQGRTPGELFF. Here the CDR3 DNA reads TGTGCCAGCAGCCAGGGGCGGACACCCGGGGAGCTGTTTTTT.

The V and J genes are TRBV3-1 (or the pseudogene TRBV3-2) and TRBJ2-3; a weak D match, TRBD2 (6 bases). This CDR3 spans 12 amino acids. V was pared by 4 bases and J by 11 bases, with 13 bases between. CDR1 is LGHDT and CDR2 is YNNKEL in the germline V gene (reference sequence). Written as DNA, the CDR3 is TGTGCCAGCAGCCCAGAGAGGACTATGCAGTATTTT. It codes for CASSPERTMQYF.

V and J are TRBV3-1 (or the pseudogene TRBV3-2) and TRBJ1-2, with 9 bases identical to TRBD1. The CDR3 has 15 amino acids. The germline CDR1 and CDR2 sequences are LGHDT and YNNKEL (reference sequence). Trimming cost V 3 bases and J 6 bases; bases outside gene matches: 8. The CDR3 here is CASSHTGGRTDGYTF. Written as DNA, the CDR3 is TGTGCCAGCAGCCATACAGGGGGCAGGACGGATGGCTACACCTTC.

V and J are TRBV6-5 and TRBJ2-3, with 11 positions matching TRBD2. The V gene's germline CDR1 is MNHEY and CDR2 SVGAGI. This CDR3 is 15 amino acids long. Trimming cost V 6 bases and J 6 bases; bases outside gene matches: 8. CDR3 DNA sequence: TGTGCCAGCAGACTCTCTAGCGGGGGGCCGGATACGCAGTATTTT. It yields the protein CASRLSSGGPDTQYF.

This clone appeared many times. This rearrangement joins TRBV12-3 or TRBV12-4 to TRBJ2-7, with a weak D call TRBD1 (6 bases). CDR3 length: 11 amino acids. Trimming removed 6 bases from V and 4 bases from J, with 7 bases in between. The chain's CDR3 is CASRTGYEQYF. The DNA for the CDR3 is TGTGCCAGCAGGACAGGATACGAGCAGTACTTC.

This clone showed up just once. V is TRBV25-1 and J is TRBJ1-2, with 7 bases fitting TRBD1. J lost 4 bases, V lost 6 bases, and 8 bases had no gene match. The CDR3 runs to 14 residues. Germline V gene sequence: CDR1 MGHDK, CDR2 SYGVNS. The DNA for the CDR3 is TGTGCCAGCAGCAAACGACAGGGACCCTATGGCTACACCTTC. Translation gives CASSKRQGPYGYTF.

The chain employs TRBV29-1 and TRBJ2-3; 7 bases map to TRBD2. CDR3 length equals 14 residues. Looked up from germline, CDR1 is SQVTM and CDR2 is ANQGSEA. Trimming removed 6 bases from V and 6 bases from J; junction bases left unmatched: 12. The CDR3 loop reads CSVTFSGGVDTQYF. Here the CDR3 DNA reads TGCAGCGTGACTTTCTCTGGGGGGGTCGATACGCAGTATTTT.

J is TRBJ1-2 and V is TRBV29-1; D ambiguous. Germline assignment: CDR1 SQVTM and CDR2 ANQGSEA. V was clipped by 1 base and J by 9 bases, with 9 bases between them. The CDR3 extends over 11 amino acids. The CDR3 sequence is CSVEVRFSYTF. Written as DNA, the CDR3 is TGCAGCGTTGAAGTGAGATTTAGCTACACCTTC.

This clone was seen just once. This chain joins TRBV6-5 and TRBJ2-7; the D is unclear. Trimming stripped 2 bases from V and 0 bases from J, with 5 bases between. The CDR3 runs 13 residues. The germline CDR1 and CDR2 sequences are MNHEY and SVGAGI. CDR3 in amino acids: CASSYQVSYEQYF. For the CDR3, the DNA is TGTGCCAGCAGTTACCAGGTCTCCTACGAGCAGTACTTC.

The chain joins TRBV7-3 to TRBJ2-1; 9 bases are a match to TRBD2. The CDR3 spans 14 residues. The ends lost 8 bases at V and 2 bases at J; junction bases unmatched: 4. CDR1 and CDR2 from the germline V gene are SGHTA and FQGTGA. CDR3: CASGTSGPYNEQFF. Here the CDR3 DNA reads TGTGCCAGCGGCACTAGCGGGCCCTACAATGAGCAGTTCTTC.

The chain uses TRBV11-2 and TRBJ1-6, with TRBD1 matching 7 bases. The CDR3 extends over 16 amino acids. Germline CDR1 SGHAT, CDR2 FQNNGV. V lost 5 bases, J lost 9 bases, and 13 bases stayed unmatched. The CDR3, as DNA: TGTGCCAGCAGCCCACTCACAGGGGTGGGGATTTCACCCCTCCACTTT. Translated, it gives CASSPLTGVGISPLHF. The variable domain in full, completed from reference TRBV11-2 and TRBJ1-6, reads EAGVAQSPRYKIIEKRQSVAFWCNPISGHATLYWYQQILGQGPKLLIQFQNNGVVDDSQLPKDRFSAERLKGVDSTLKIQPAKLEDSAVYLCASSPLTGVGISPLHFGNGTRLTVT.

The rearrangement joins TRBV5-4 to TRBJ2-3, with 9 positions matching TRBD1. With V trimmed by 2 bases and J by 4 bases, 5 bases remained unmatched. The CDR3 totals 15 residues. In germline, CDR1 is SGHNT, CDR2 YYREEE (reference sequence). In nucleotides, the CDR3 is TGTGCCAGCAGCTTACCTGACAGGGGGGCAGATACGCAGTATTTT. It specifies CASSLPDRGADTQYF.

The sample holds one count of this clone. V and J are TRBV5-1 and TRBJ1-6; TRBD1 might be the D (5 bases). In germline, CDR1 is SGHRS, CDR2 YFSETQ. The CDR3 covers 15 residues. V was shortened by 1 base and J by 9 bases, with 14 bases between the two germline ends. The CDR3 sequence: CASSLNHRGSSPLHF. CDR3 coding DNA: TGCGCCAGCAGCTTGAATCACCGGGGGAGTTCACCCCTCCACTTT.

This chain uses TRBV5-8 with TRBJ1-2; possibly TRBD1 for D (6 bases). Trimming removed 6 bases from V and 4 bases from J, with 10 bases in between. Germline loops: CDR1 SGHTS, CDR2 YDEGEE. The CDR3 has 12 residues. This chain's CDR3 is CASIIRGYGYTF. The CDR3 DNA follows: TGTGCCAGCATCATCAGGGGCTATGGCTACACCTTC.

The V gene is TRBV9, the J gene TRBJ2-2, with 10 bases matching TRBD1. This CDR3 is 15 amino acids long. J was trimmed by 5 bases and V by 4 bases; bases with no gene match: 5. Germline loops: CDR1 SGDLS, CDR2 YYNGEE. CDR3 sequence: CASSPRDRGTGELFF. In nucleotides, the CDR3 is TGTGCCAGCAGCCCAAGGGACAGGGGAACCGGGGAGCTGTTTTTT.

This chain joins TRBV18 and TRBJ1-1; 9 positions match TRBD1. CDR3 length: 15 residues. Germline CDR1 reads KGHSH; CDR2 reads LQKENI. V shed 1 base and J 2 bases; nucleotides not matched to a gene: 2. CDR3: CASSPRTGGNTEAFF. As DNA, the CDR3 is TGTGCCAGCTCACCACGAACAGGGGGCAACACTGAAGCTTTCTTT.